This T cell receptor beta chain was sequenced during a study of CD8 T cells in Susac syndrome. The germline V and J ends were trimmed by 4 bases and 4 bases, with 8 bases remaining between them. This CDR3 spans 12 amino acids. Germline V lookup: CDR1 SGDLS, CDR2 YYNGEE. In this sample, this clonotype turned up a few times. Healthy donors acted as controls, with matching for age and sex. Roughly 0.45 to 1 ug RNA was reverse transcribed with random hexamers. From the immunoSEQ multiplex PCR reads, TCRdb called clonotypes with MiXCR, one entry per CDR3 protein. The sample consists of about 89,000 distinct CDR3 sequences, approximately 92% of them appearing once.

This receptor was identified in a human donor in good health. Sequenced material: CD8+ T cells from PBMCs. The chain recombines TRBV9 with TRBJ1-2; D unresolved. This CDR3 is CASSSGTYGYTF. The CDR3 nucleotides are TGTGCCAGCAGCTCTGGAACCTATGGCTACACCTTC.